Sequencing of this T cell receptor (beta chain) was carried out in a study of blood T cell repertoires in COVID-19. About the research overall: Material from acute and convalescent COVID-19 was sourced from the United States, Italy and Spain.

Authors' processing steps: Estimated nucleated cell counts came from reference gene primer amplification. Sequencing was performed with immunoSEQ multiplex PCR; in TCRdb, only in-frame clones are kept and a portion is missing. Clone size and the V and J calls come from that table; the DNA yielded D and trimming. The data show fewer than 200,000 clones, with approximately 91% seen just once and roughly 5% held by the top ten. The sequenced sample was peripheral blood. The source of this sequence is a man between 18 and 35 years old with COVID-19, enrolled during active disease.

The CDR3 DNA reads as TGTGCCAGCAGCCCGGGACTAGCTTCCTACGAGCAGTACTTC. Translating gives CASSPGLASYEQYF. The gene calls are TRBV3-1 (or the pseudogene TRBV3-2) and TRBJ2-7, with 9 nucleotides matching TRBD2. Germline V gives CDR1 LGHDT, CDR2 YNNKEL (reference sequence). V shed 4 bases and J 1 base; nucleotides not matched to a gene: 2. There are 14 residues in the CDR3.